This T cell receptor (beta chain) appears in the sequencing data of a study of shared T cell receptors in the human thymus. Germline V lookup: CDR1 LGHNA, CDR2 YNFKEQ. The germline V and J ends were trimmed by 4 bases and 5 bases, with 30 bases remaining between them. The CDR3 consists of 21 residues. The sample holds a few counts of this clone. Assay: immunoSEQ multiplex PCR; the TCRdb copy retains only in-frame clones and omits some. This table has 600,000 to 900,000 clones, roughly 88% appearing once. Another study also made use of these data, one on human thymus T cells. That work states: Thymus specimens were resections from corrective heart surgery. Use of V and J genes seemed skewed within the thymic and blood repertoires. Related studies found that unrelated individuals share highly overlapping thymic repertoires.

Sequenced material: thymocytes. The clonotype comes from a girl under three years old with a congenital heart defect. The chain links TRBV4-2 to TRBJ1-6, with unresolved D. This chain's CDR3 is CASSPRDNAPGLTGDNSPLHF. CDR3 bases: TGTGCCAGCAGCCCCCGCGATAACGCCCCGGGCCTCACGGGAGATAATTCACCCCTCCACTTT.